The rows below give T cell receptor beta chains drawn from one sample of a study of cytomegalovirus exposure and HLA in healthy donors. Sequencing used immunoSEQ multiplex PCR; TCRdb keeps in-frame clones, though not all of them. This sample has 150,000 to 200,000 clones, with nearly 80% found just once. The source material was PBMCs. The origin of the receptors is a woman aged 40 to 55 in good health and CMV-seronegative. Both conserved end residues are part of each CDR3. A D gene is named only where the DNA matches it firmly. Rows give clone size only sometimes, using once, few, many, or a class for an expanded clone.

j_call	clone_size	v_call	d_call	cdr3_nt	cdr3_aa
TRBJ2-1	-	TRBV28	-	TGTGCCAGCAGTTTAGAGTATGAGCAGTTCTTC	CASSLEYEQFF
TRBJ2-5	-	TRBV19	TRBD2	TGTGCCAGTAGTCGGACTAGCGGGACAGGAGAGACCCAGTACTTC	CASSRTSGTGETQYF
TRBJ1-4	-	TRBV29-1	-	TGCAGCGCGCAGGTTGCAACTAATGAAAAACTGTTTTTT	CSAQVATNEKLFF
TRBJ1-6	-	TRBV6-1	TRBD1	TGTGCCAGCCAACTGGGACAGACAAATTCACCCCTCCACTTT	CASQLGQTNSPLHF
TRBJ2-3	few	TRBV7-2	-	TGTGCCAGCAGCCGGGGTGACGGGAGCACAGATACGCAGTATTTT	CASSRGDGSTDTQYF
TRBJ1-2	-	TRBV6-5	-	TGTGCCAGCAGTTACAAGGACACTCCCGACGCGGATGGCTACACCTTC	CASSYKDTPDADGYTF
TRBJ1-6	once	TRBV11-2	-	TGTGCCAGCAGCTTAGAACCTTCGACAGTGACCCTCCACTTT	CASSLEPSTVTLHF
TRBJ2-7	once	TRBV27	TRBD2	TGTGCCAGCAGTCTAGCGGAACGTACCTACGAGCAGTACTTC	CASSLAERTYEQYF
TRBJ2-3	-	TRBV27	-	TGTGCCAGCAGTTTCGCAGATACGCAGTATTTT	CASSFADTQYF
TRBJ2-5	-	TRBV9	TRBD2	TGTGCCAGCAGCGTCGACGGGGGGGGTCTGGGCGCCGGGGAGACCCAGTACTTC	CASSVDGGGLGAGETQYF
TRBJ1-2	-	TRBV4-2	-	TGTGCCAGCAGCCAGTCCACAAGGGGCTATGGCTACACCTTC	CASSQSTRGYGYTF
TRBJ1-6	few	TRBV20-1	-	TGCAGTGCTAAAAGTCGGGCACCCCTCCACTTT	CSAKSRAPLHF
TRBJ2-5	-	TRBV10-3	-	TGTGCCATCAGTGGAGGTGGAGAGACCCAGTACTTC	CAISGGGETQYF
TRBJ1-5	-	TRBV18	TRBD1	TGTGCCAGCTCACCGTATAGCGGGACAGGGGTACCCCAGCATTTT	CASSPYSGTGVPQHF
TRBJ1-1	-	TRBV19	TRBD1	TGTGCCAGTAGTACGGACAGGGGAAGACAAAACACTGAAGCTTTCTTT	CASSTDRGRQNTEAFF
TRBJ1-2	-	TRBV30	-	TGTGCCTGGAGTGTAGACGGAGGTAACTATGGCTACACCTTC	CAWSVDGGNYGYTF
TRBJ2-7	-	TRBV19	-	TGTGCCAGTAGTATAGACGGAGAGAGACCCGTCGGGCAGTACTTC	CASSIDGERPVGQYF
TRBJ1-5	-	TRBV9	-	TGTGCCAGCAGCGTAACCTCCGACATGGCTCAGCCCCAGCATTTT	CASSVTSDMAQPQHF
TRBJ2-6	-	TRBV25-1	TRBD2	TGTGCCAGCAGAGTTAGCGGGGGAGCCTCTGGGGCCAACGGCCTGACTTTC	CASRVSGGASGANGLTF
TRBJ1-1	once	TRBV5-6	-	TGTGCCAGCAGCTTGGGACATTTGAACACTGAAGCTTTCTTT	CASSLGHLNTEAFF
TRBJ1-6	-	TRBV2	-	TGTGCCAGCAGTGAGACAGTCAATTCACCCCTCCACTTT	CASSETVNSPLHF
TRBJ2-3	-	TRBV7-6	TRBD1	TGTGCCAGCAGGCATCTTACAGGGGCCCCAGATACGCAGTATTTT	CASRHLTGAPDTQYF
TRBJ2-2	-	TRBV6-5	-	TGTGCCAGCAGTTACTCGTGGACTTTAACCGGGGAGCTGTTTTTT	CASSYSWTLTGELFF
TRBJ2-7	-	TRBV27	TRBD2	TGTGCCAGCAGTCCCGATCCGCAACGCCCAAGCGGGAGGGTTCGCGAGCAGTACTTC	CASSPDPQRPSGRVREQYF
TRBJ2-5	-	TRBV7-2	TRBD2	TGTGCCAGCAGCCCATCGGGACTAGCGGGAGAAACCGGTGAGCAGTACTTC	CASSPSGLAGETGEQYF
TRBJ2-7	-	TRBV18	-	TGTGCCAGCTCCCCAAATGACTTGACCTACGAGCAGTACTTC	CASSPNDLTYEQYF
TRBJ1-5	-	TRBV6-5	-	TGTGCCAGCAATCCTGGCGGAGGGCAGCCCCAGCATTTT	CASNPGGGQPQHF
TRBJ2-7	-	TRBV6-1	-	TGTGCCAGCAGTGAACCCGGGTACGAGCAGTACTTC	CASSEPGYEQYF
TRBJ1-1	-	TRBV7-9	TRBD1	TGTGCCAGCAGACCCCAAGCACAGGGGAGCACTGAAGCTTTCTTT	CASRPQAQGSTEAFF
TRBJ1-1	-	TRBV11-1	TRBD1	TGTGCCAGCTGCGGCACAGGGGCTCCTAACACTGAAGCTTTCTTT	CASCGTGAPNTEAFF
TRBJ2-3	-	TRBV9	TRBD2	TGTGCCAGCAGCCCAACTAGCGGGAGGTATACAGATACGCAGTATTTT	CASSPTSGRYTDTQYF
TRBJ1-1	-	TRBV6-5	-	TGTGCCAGCAGTAAACAGGTGAACACTGAAGCTTTCTTT	CASSKQVNTEAFF
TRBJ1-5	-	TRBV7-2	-	TGTGCCAGCAGCTTAGCTGGGTCGGGTCAGCCCCAGCATTTT	CASSLAGSGQPQHF
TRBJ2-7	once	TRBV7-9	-	TGTTCCAGCAGCTCCCAGGGTCTCGAGCAGTACTTC	CSSSSQGLEQYF
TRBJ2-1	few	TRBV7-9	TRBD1	TGTGCCAGCAGCTTCCCCAGGGGGTCTTACAATGAGCAGTTCTTC	CASSFPRGSYNEQFF
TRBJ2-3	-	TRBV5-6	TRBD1	TGTGCCAGCAGCTCGACAGGGGGGAACACAGATACGCAGTATTTT	CASSSTGGNTDTQYF
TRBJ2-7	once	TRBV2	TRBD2	TGTGCCAGCAGTGTCGAGCGGGAGGACTACGAGCAGTACTTC	CASSVEREDYEQYF
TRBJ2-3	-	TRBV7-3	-	TGTGCCAGCAGCTTTTACGGGAGCACAGATACGCAGTATTTT	CASSFYGSTDTQYF
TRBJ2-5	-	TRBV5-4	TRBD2	TGTGCCAGCAGCCCGCTAGCGGGTGTACAAGAGACCCAGTACTTC	CASSPLAGVQETQYF
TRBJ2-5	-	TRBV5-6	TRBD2	TGTGCCAGCAGCTTGGTGAGCGGGGGGCCCCTCAAGCAGTACTTC	CASSLVSGGPLKQYF
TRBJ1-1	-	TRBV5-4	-	TGTGCCAGCAGCTTACCCCCAGGGAGGGTCGCCACTGAAGCTTTCTTT	CASSLPPGRVATEAFF
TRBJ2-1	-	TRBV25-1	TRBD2	TGTGCCAGCAGCCCAAGCGGGAGGACCTACAATGAGCAGTTCTTC	CASSPSGRTYNEQFF
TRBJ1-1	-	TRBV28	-	TGTGCCAGCAGTTTGTTAGGGGCCGGCATGAACACTGAAGCTTTCTTT	CASSLLGAGMNTEAFF
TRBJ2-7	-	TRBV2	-	TGTGCCAGCTACGGCAGGCTCTACGAGCAGTACTTC	CASYGRLYEQYF
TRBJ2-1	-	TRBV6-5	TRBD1	TGTGCCAGCAGCTCCCGGACAGGGGGAGAGTTCTTC	CASSSRTGGEFF
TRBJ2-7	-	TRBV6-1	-	TGTGCCAGCAGTGATCGGGTCGGGGACTCCTACGAGCAGTACTTC	CASSDRVGDSYEQYF
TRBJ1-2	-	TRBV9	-	TGTGCCAGCAGCGCCCCCCGGGGCTACACCTTC	CASSAPRGYTF
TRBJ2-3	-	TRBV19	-	TGTGCCAGTAGACCGGGGGGCACAGATACGCAGTATTTT	CASRPGGTDTQYF
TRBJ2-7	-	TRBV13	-	TGTGCCAGCAGCTCATCGGCAGGGTCCTACGAGCAGTACTTC	CASSSSAGSYEQYF
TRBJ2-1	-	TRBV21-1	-	TGTGCCAGCAGCCCAGGGGGGACAGGGGGCGGGAGGGCCGCAGGTGAGCAGTTCTTC	CASSPGGTGGGRAAGEQFF
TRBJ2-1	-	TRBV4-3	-	TGCGCCAGCAGCACCCGCCAGGGGTCCAATGAGCAGTTCTTC	CASSTRQGSNEQFF
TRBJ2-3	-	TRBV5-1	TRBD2	TGCGCCAGCAGCACGGGAGGGTTTGACACAGATACGCAGTATTTT	CASSTGGFDTDTQYF
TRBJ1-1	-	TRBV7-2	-	TGTGCCAGCAGCCCCGGTGGGGGCTGGAACACTGAAGCTTTCTTT	CASSPGGGWNTEAFF